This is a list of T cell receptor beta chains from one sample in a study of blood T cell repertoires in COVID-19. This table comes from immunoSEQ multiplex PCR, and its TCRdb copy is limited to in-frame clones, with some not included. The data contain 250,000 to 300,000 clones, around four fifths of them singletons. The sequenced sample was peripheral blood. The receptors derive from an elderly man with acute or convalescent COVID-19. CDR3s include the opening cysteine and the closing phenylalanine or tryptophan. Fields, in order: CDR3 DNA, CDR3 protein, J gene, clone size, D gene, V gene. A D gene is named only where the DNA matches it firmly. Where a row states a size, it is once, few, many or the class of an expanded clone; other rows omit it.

CDR3nt: TGTGCCAGTACTCCTAGCGGGGGAACGTACGAGCAGTACTTC; CDR3aa: CASTPSGGTYEQYF; j_gene: TRBJ2-7; abundance: NA; d_gene: TRBD2; v_gene: TRBV19
CDR3nt: TGTGCCAGTAGTAGGACTAGCGGGGCGTACAATGAGCAGTTCTTC; CDR3aa: CASSRTSGAYNEQFF; j_gene: TRBJ2-1; abundance: NA; d_gene: TRBD2; v_gene: TRBV19
CDR3nt: TGTGCCACACGCCATGGCGGGATTAAGGAGCTGTTTTTT; CDR3aa: CATRHGGIKELFF; j_gene: TRBJ2-2; abundance: once; d_gene: NA; v_gene: TRBV6-6
CDR3nt: TGCGCCAGCAGCCCGGGACAGGGGGCTAAAGTCGGGGAGCTGTTTTTT; CDR3aa: CASSPGQGAKVGELFF; j_gene: TRBJ2-2; abundance: NA; d_gene: TRBD1; v_gene: TRBV5-1
CDR3nt: TGTGCCAGTGGGACTACAGGTTTCGGAAACACCATATATTTT; CDR3aa: CASGTTGFGNTIYF; j_gene: TRBJ1-3; abundance: NA; d_gene: NA; v_gene: TRBV6-5
CDR3nt: TGTGCCAGCAGCGAGTATTTAGCGGGGGGACTCCTAGATACGCAGTATTTT; CDR3aa: CASSEYLAGGLLDTQYF; j_gene: TRBJ2-3; abundance: once; d_gene: TRBD2; v_gene: TRBV9
CDR3nt: TGTGCCACCAGCTACAGGGGGCGAGGTGGAAACACCATATATTTT; CDR3aa: CATSYRGRGGNTIYF; j_gene: TRBJ1-3; abundance: NA; d_gene: TRBD1; v_gene: TRBV15
CDR3nt: TGTGCCAGTATAGGGCGGGGAAGCACAGATACGCAGTATTTT; CDR3aa: CASIGRGSTDTQYF; j_gene: TRBJ2-3; abundance: NA; d_gene: NA; v_gene: TRBV19
CDR3nt: TGTGCCAGCAGCCCAGGGGAGACCCAGTACTTC; CDR3aa: CASSPGETQYF; j_gene: TRBJ2-5; abundance: NA; d_gene: NA; v_gene: TRBV7-7
CDR3nt: TGCGCCAGCAGCCCAACCTATAGCGGGGGAACCATGGCGCAGTATTTT; CDR3aa: CASSPTYSGGTMAQYF; j_gene: TRBJ2-3; abundance: once; d_gene: TRBD2; v_gene: TRBV5-1
CDR3nt: TGTGCCAGCAGTCGGAGCGGGACAACCTACCAAGAGACCCAGTACTTC; CDR3aa: CASSRSGTTYQETQYF; j_gene: TRBJ2-5; abundance: NA; d_gene: NA; v_gene: TRBV11-2
CDR3nt: TGTGCCAGCAGTGACCGGGACTTGCCATACGAGCAGTACTTC; CDR3aa: CASSDRDLPYEQYF; j_gene: TRBJ2-7; abundance: NA; d_gene: NA; v_gene: TRBV2
CDR3nt: TGTGCCAGCAATAAACAGGGGGTAACCGGGGAGCTGTTTTTT; CDR3aa: CASNKQGVTGELFF; j_gene: TRBJ2-2; abundance: NA; d_gene: TRBD1; v_gene: TRBV9
CDR3nt: TGTGCCAGCAGCTTGGGGGCAGGGGGCAAGCAGCCCCAGCATTTT; CDR3aa: CASSLGAGGKQPQHF; j_gene: TRBJ1-5; abundance: NA; d_gene: TRBD1; v_gene: TRBV5-8
CDR3nt: TGTGCCAGCAGCCAAGATCGCGGTAGCGTGCGATTTGGGGAGACCCAGTACTTC; CDR3aa: CASSQDRGSVRFGETQYF; j_gene: TRBJ2-5; abundance: NA; d_gene: NA; v_gene: TRBV3-1/TRBV3-2
CDR3nt: TGTGCCAGCAAAACAAGCGGACTAGCGGGAGGATCAGATACGCAGTATTTT; CDR3aa: CASKTSGLAGGSDTQYF; j_gene: TRBJ2-3; abundance: NA; d_gene: TRBD2; v_gene: TRBV28
CDR3nt: TGTGCCAGCAGTCCCCCTGGCGGAGGATGGACTGAAGCTTTCTTT; CDR3aa: CASSPPGGGWTEAFF; j_gene: TRBJ1-1; abundance: NA; d_gene: NA; v_gene: TRBV6-6
CDR3nt: TGTGCCAGCAGCTTAGGTGGCAGGGGGACAGGGCAGCCCCAGCATTTT; CDR3aa: CASSLGGRGTGQPQHF; j_gene: TRBJ1-5; abundance: NA; d_gene: TRBD1; v_gene: TRBV7-8
CDR3nt: TGTGCCAGCAGCCCTCTTCGTTTAGATACGCAGTATTTT; CDR3aa: CASSPLRLDTQYF; j_gene: TRBJ2-3; abundance: once; d_gene: NA; v_gene: TRBV9
CDR3nt: TGCGCCAGCAGTGAGTACCCCGGACAGGGGGCGTACGAGCAGTACTTC; CDR3aa: CASSEYPGQGAYEQYF; j_gene: TRBJ2-7; abundance: NA; d_gene: TRBD1; v_gene: TRBV10-2
CDR3nt: TGTGCCAGCAGTTTCGGGACAGATACAACTAATGAAAAACTGTTTTTT; CDR3aa: CASSFGTDTTNEKLFF; j_gene: TRBJ1-4; abundance: NA; d_gene: TRBD1; v_gene: TRBV28
CDR3nt: TGTGCCAGCAGTTACCGATCTGACAGGAACTATGGCTACACCTTC; CDR3aa: CASSYRSDRNYGYTF; j_gene: TRBJ1-2; abundance: NA; d_gene: NA; v_gene: TRBV6-5
CDR3nt: TGTGCCACCAGTGACCAAAAGAGAGGGAGCAATCAGCCCCAGCATTTT; CDR3aa: CATSDQKRGSNQPQHF; j_gene: TRBJ1-5; abundance: NA; d_gene: NA; v_gene: TRBV24-1
CDR3nt: TGTGCCAGCAGCCAAGCCTCCACTGTTAGCTCCTACGAGCAGTACTTC; CDR3aa: CASSQASTVSSYEQYF; j_gene: TRBJ2-7; abundance: once; d_gene: NA; v_gene: TRBV4-2
CDR3nt: TGTGCCAGCAGCCAAGAGGGGGCGCGGAATCAGCCCCAGCATTTT; CDR3aa: CASSQEGARNQPQHF; j_gene: TRBJ1-5; abundance: once; d_gene: NA; v_gene: TRBV3-1/TRBV3-2
CDR3nt: TGTGCCAGCAGTTCCGGGACTTCATTCTACGAGCAGTACTTC; CDR3aa: CASSSGTSFYEQYF; j_gene: TRBJ2-7; abundance: NA; d_gene: NA; v_gene: TRBV27
CDR3nt: TGTGCCAGCTCCCCCGGGACAACTTTCGACAATGAGCAGTTCTTC; CDR3aa: CASSPGTTFDNEQFF; j_gene: TRBJ2-1; abundance: NA; d_gene: NA; v_gene: TRBV18
CDR3nt: TGTGCCAGCAGCTTAGCACACTACCCGGGAAGTAATCAGCCCCAGCATTTT; CDR3aa: CASSLAHYPGSNQPQHF; j_gene: TRBJ1-5; abundance: NA; d_gene: NA; v_gene: TRBV7-2
CDR3nt: TGTGCCAGCAGTCAGACAGCTATATACGAGCAGTACTTC; CDR3aa: CASSQTAIYEQYF; j_gene: TRBJ2-7; abundance: NA; d_gene: NA; v_gene: TRBV28
CDR3nt: TGTGCCAGCAGGAGACAGGGGGCCTGGGAGACCCAGTACTTC; CDR3aa: CASRRQGAWETQYF; j_gene: TRBJ2-5; abundance: NA; d_gene: TRBD1; v_gene: TRBV2
CDR3nt: TGTGCCAGCAGCCAAGATCGGGCGGGGGAGAATCACCATGAGCAGTTCTTC; CDR3aa: CASSQDRAGENHHEQFF; j_gene: TRBJ2-1; abundance: NA; d_gene: TRBD2; v_gene: TRBV14
CDR3nt: TGTGCCACCCAGTATGAAGGGGTTGGTGGCTACACCTTC; CDR3aa: CATQYEGVGGYTF; j_gene: TRBJ1-2; abundance: NA; d_gene: NA; v_gene: TRBV6-1
CDR3nt: TGTGCCAGCAGGACAAGTTTTAACACTGAAGCTTTCTTT; CDR3aa: CASRTSFNTEAFF; j_gene: TRBJ1-1; abundance: NA; d_gene: NA; v_gene: TRBV27
CDR3nt: TGTGCCAGCAGCCCTCAGACAGGGGCATATGGGGAGCAGTACTTC; CDR3aa: CASSPQTGAYGEQYF; j_gene: TRBJ2-7; abundance: NA; d_gene: TRBD1; v_gene: TRBV7-2
CDR3nt: TGTGCCAGCAGCCTAACTTGGGAGACTAACTATGGCTACACCTTC; CDR3aa: CASSLTWETNYGYTF; j_gene: TRBJ1-2; abundance: once; d_gene: NA; v_gene: TRBV3-1/TRBV3-2
CDR3nt: TGTGCCACCACGGGCCCAGGGGACACTGAAGCTTTCTTT; CDR3aa: CATTGPGDTEAFF; j_gene: TRBJ1-1; abundance: once; d_gene: NA; v_gene: TRBV2
CDR3nt: TGTGCCAGCAGGGGACAGGCTAATTCACCCCTCCACTTT; CDR3aa: CASRGQANSPLHF; j_gene: TRBJ1-6; abundance: NA; d_gene: TRBD1; v_gene: TRBV27
CDR3nt: TGTGCCAGCCGGCGGGGCGCGGTCACCGGGGAGCTGTTTTTT; CDR3aa: CASRRGAVTGELFF; j_gene: TRBJ2-2; abundance: NA; d_gene: NA; v_gene: TRBV6-5
CDR3nt: TGTGCCTGGAGCGGGGGGGGTGGAACAGATACGCAGTATTTT; CDR3aa: CAWSGGGGTDTQYF; j_gene: TRBJ2-3; abundance: NA; d_gene: TRBD2; v_gene: TRBV30
CDR3nt: TGCGCCAGCAGCCTATATAGCGGGGGGTTACAATTCACCGGGGAGCTGTTTTTT; CDR3aa: CASSLYSGGLQFTGELFF; j_gene: TRBJ2-2; abundance: NA; d_gene: TRBD2; v_gene: TRBV5-1
CDR3nt: TGTGCCAGCTCACTACTTCCCATTACAGGGGCCTCCTCCTACAATGAGCAGTTCTTC; CDR3aa: CASSLLPITGASSYNEQFF; j_gene: TRBJ2-1; abundance: NA; d_gene: TRBD1; v_gene: TRBV18